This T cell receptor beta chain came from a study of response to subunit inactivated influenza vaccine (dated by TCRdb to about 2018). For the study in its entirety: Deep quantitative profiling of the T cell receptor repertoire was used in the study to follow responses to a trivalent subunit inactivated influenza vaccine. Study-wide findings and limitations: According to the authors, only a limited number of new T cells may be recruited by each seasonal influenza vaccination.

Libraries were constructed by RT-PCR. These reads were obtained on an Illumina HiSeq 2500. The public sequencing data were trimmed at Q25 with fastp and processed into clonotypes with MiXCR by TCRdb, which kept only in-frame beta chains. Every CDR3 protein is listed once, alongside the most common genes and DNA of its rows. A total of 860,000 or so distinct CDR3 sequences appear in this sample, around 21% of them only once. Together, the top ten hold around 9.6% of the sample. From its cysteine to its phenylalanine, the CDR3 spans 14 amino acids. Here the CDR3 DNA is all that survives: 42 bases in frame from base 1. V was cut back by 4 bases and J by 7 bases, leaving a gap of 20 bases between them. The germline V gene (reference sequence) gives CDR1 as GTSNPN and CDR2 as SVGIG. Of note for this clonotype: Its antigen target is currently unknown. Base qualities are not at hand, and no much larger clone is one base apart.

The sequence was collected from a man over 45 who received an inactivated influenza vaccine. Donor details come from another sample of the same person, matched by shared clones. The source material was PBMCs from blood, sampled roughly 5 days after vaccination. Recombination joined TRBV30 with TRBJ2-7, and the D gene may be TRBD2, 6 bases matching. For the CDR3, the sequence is CAWTVYAGRGEQYF. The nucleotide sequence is TGTGCCTGGACCGTATATGCGGGGCGTGGGGAGCAGTACTTC.